This T cell receptor (beta chain) was captured by sequencing in a study of blood T cells in healthy people across ages. It was with a sample-barcoded 5' primer and a J-beta primer mix that a second PCR of roughly 7 to 11 cycles was run. TCRdb reprocessed the 5' RACE reads via MiXCR and lists one record per CDR3 protein. The table shows about 1.5 million distinct CDR3 sequences, with 42% occurring only once. The CDR3 runs to 14 residues. In germline, CDR1 is SQVTM, CDR2 ANQGSEA. V trimming: 6 bases; J trimming: 4 bases; junction bases outside the gene matches: 9. Sequencing used blood. The TCR comes from a young woman in good health. The J gene is TRBJ1-5, the V gene TRBV29-1; 7 positions match TRBD1. As DNA, the CDR3 is TGCAGCGTGGCGACGGACAGGCGTAATCAGCCCCAGCATTTT. Translating it yields CSVATDRRNQPQHF.